This passage covers 26 T cell receptor beta chains from one sample sequenced in a study of T cells in Graves' hyperthyroidism and ophthalmopathy. What was amplified from RNA transcripts were TCR beta CDR3 regions. HTBI primers were employed in a first-round RT-PCR of the TCR CDR3. TCRdb passed the multiplex PCR reads through MiXCR, listing each CDR3 protein once. Here the sample spans about 690,000 distinct CDR3 sequences, 15% to 20% being singletons. What was sequenced was blood. The receptors come from a man between 45 and 60 years old with Graves' hyperthyroidism.

There are a few counts of this clonotype. The rearrangement uses TRBV28 and TRBJ2-1; the D is unclear. From germline, CDR1 is MDHEN and CDR2 SYDVKM. V lost 6 bases, J lost 12 bases, and 12 bases lay in between. The CDR3 is made up of 11 amino acids. The CDR3 spells CASSIGVVQFF. CDR3 nucleotides: TGTGCCAGCAGCATAGGAGTCGTGCAGTTCTTC.

The chain uses TRBV20-1 and TRBJ2-1; TRBD2 aligns across 7 bases. J was trimmed by 10 bases and V by 0 bases; bases with no gene match: 3. The CDR3 covers 12 residues. Germline loops: CDR1 DFQATT, CDR2 SNEGSKA (reference sequence). DNA of the CDR3: TGCAGTGCTAGAGAGGGACTACCCGAGCAGTTCTTC. Translation gives CSAREGLPEQFF.

This clonotype was counted ten times or more. V gene TRBV9 combines with J gene TRBJ1-1, with D maybe TRBD1 (5 bases). The germline V gene has CDR1 SGDLS and CDR2 YYNGEE. CDR3 length: 14 amino acids. V dropped 2 bases and J dropped 1 base, with 9 bases sitting between them. CDR3 bases: TGTGCCAGCAGCGTCAGTGACAGGAACACTGAAGCTTTCTTT. Translation: CASSVSDRNTEAFF. The whole variable domain, filled in from reference TRBV9 and TRBJ1-1, reads DSGVTQTPKHLITATGQRVTLRCSPRSGDLSVYWYQQSLDQGLQFLIQYYNGEERAKGNILERFSAQQFPDLHSELNLSSLELGDSALYFCASSVSDRNTEAFFGQGTRLTVV.

To note about this clonotype: A much larger clone sits a single nucleotide away, making a read error possible. J is TRBJ2-6 and V is TRBV12-3 or TRBV12-4, with D unresolved. This CDR3 has 12 amino acids. The ends were cut back, 6 bases at V and 8 bases at J, with 8 bases in the middle. CDR3 sequence (DNA): TGTGCCAGCAGCCAGTCGTCCAACGTCCTGACTTTC. This translates into CASSQSSNVLTF.

The gene calls are TRBV12-3 or TRBV12-4 and TRBJ2-3; the D is unclear. The CDR3 has 15 residues. V lost 0 bases to trimming and J lost 1 base, with 8 bases between them. This CDR3 is CASSLAQPRTDTQYF. CDR3 in DNA: TGTGCCAGCAGTTTAGCGCAACCCCGCACAGATACGCAGTATTTT.

There are many counts of this clonotype. The rearrangement links TRBV24-1 to TRBJ1-2; D perhaps matches TRBD1 (5 bases). CDR1 is KGHDR, CDR2 SFDVKD, per germline. The CDR3 length is 16 residues. The V and J ends lost 4 bases and 4 bases respectively, with 18 bases between them. CDR3: CATSDSRDAWVYGYTF. Written as DNA, the CDR3 is TGTGCCACCAGTGACTCAAGGGACGCATGGGTCTATGGCTACACCTTC.

The chain combines TRBV30 with TRBJ2-1; D call uncertain. Deletions cut 0 bases from V and 5 bases from J, with 14 bases between. Per germline, CDR1 GTSNPN and CDR2 SVGIG (reference sequence). The CDR3 is 15 residues long. CDR3 DNA sequence: TGTGCCTGGAGTGTATCCGGCAGGCTGAACAATGAGCAGTTCTTC. Its protein is CAWSVSGRLNNEQFF.

Many counts were recorded for this clonotype. V usage is TRBV2 and J usage is TRBJ1-5; D call uncertain. The germline V and J ends were trimmed by 0 bases and 4 bases, with 7 bases remaining between them. The CDR3 length is 14 residues. Per the germline V gene, CDR1 is SNHLY and CDR2 is FYNNEI. CDR3: CASSEALKNQPQHF. CDR3 coding DNA: TGTGCCAGCAGTGAAGCGCTAAAGAATCAGCCCCAGCATTTT. The full variable domain, completed using reference TRBV2 and TRBJ1-5, is EPEVTQTPSHQVTQMGQEVILRCVPISNHLYFYWYRQILGQKVEFLVSFYNNEISEKSEIFDDQFSVERPDGSNFTLKIRSTKLEDSAMYFCASSEALKNQPQHFGDGTRLSIL.

The chain couples TRBV7-9 to TRBJ1-2; no clear D gene. V was shortened by 3 bases and J by 5 bases, with 13 bases between the two germline ends. CDR1 and CDR2 (germline): SEHNR, FQNEAQ (reference sequence). The CDR3 length is 14 residues. The chain's CDR3 is CASSLGGSIYGYTF. For the CDR3, the DNA is TGTGCCAGCAGCTTGGGCGGCTCGATTTATGGCTACACCTTC.

On this clonotype: It is likely a read error, because the conserved phenylalanine at the end of the CDR3 is missing. V usage is TRBV24-1 and J usage is TRBJ2-1; D perhaps matches TRBD2 (5 bases). Germline-derived CDR1 and CDR2 are KGHDR and SFDVKD. The CDR3 runs 14 residues. V was clipped by 4 bases and J by 3 bases, with 9 bases between them. The CDR3 reads CATSEPRDYNEQFL. The CDR3 coding sequence is TGTGCCACCAGTGAACCCCGGGACTACAATGAGCAGTTCCTC.

The sample holds many counts of this clonotype. The V call is TRBV28, the J call TRBJ2-7, with 11 bases fitting TRBD2. Per the germline V gene, CDR1 is MDHEN and CDR2 is SYDVKM. This CDR3 has 16 amino acids. V shed 7 bases, J shed 2 bases, and the junction held 10 bases outside the gene matches. CDR3 protein: CASTPARLAGTYEQYF. The CDR3 DNA reads as TGTGCCAGCACCCCCGCGCGACTAGCGGGAACCTACGAGCAGTACTTC.

This clonotype was counted many times. This sequence joins TRBV6-5 and TRBJ1-1; 8 nucleotides align to TRBD1. The germline CDR1 and CDR2 sequences are MNHEY and SVGAGI. The ends lost 0 bases at V and 5 bases at J; junction bases unmatched: 14. CDR3 length equals 18 residues. The CDR3 region is CASSYSGLTGAGSTEAFF. As DNA, the CDR3 is TGTGCCAGCAGTTACTCAGGTCTGACAGGGGCGGGATCGACTGAAGCTTTCTTT.

The table lists this clonotype with many counts. CDR3 nucleotides: TGTGCCAGCTCACCGGGGGTTGGGTACACTGAAGCTTTCTTT. Its translation is CASSPGVGYTEAFF. The chain employs TRBV18 and TRBJ1-1, with D perhaps matching TRBD1 (5 bases). Germline-derived CDR1 and CDR2 are KGHSH and LQKENI. CDR3 length: 14 amino acids. Trimming stripped 3 bases from V and 3 bases from J, with 11 bases between.

This clonotype has more than one count but fewer than ten. The rearrangement joins TRBV6-2 or TRBV6-3 to TRBJ2-7, with TRBD2 identical over 8 bases. The CDR3 contains 14 residues. Germline CDR1 and CDR2: MNHEY and SVGEGT. V shed 5 bases and J 7 bases; nucleotides not matched to a gene: 10. The CDR3 coding sequence is TGTGCCAGCAGTGCCACCGGGACTAGTCTGGAGCAGTACTTC. Amino acid sequence: CASSATGTSLEQYF.

This clonotype was seen ten or more times. The J gene is TRBJ2-2, the V gene TRBV11-2; the D call may be TRBD1 or TRBD2 (5 bases each). Germline V gives CDR1 SGHAT, CDR2 FQNNGV. The CDR3 covers 16 residues. Trimming removed 1 base from V and 1 base from J, with 10 bases in between. The CDR3 DNA reads as TGTGCCAGCAGCTTAGTAGCGACAGTGAACACCGGGGAGCTGTTTTTT. Amino acid sequence: CASSLVATVNTGELFF.

The sample holds many counts of this clonotype. This rearrangement joins TRBV7-8 to TRBJ2-5, with 15 bases lining up with TRBD2. The CDR3 is made up of 16 amino acids. Germline V lookup: CDR1 SGHVS, CDR2 FQNEAQ. V trimming: 2 bases; J trimming: 7 bases; junction bases outside the gene matches: 5. CDR3 nucleotide sequence: TGTGCCAGCAGCTTATCGAGGACTAGCGGGAGGGGGACCCAGTACTTC. Translated: CASSLSRTSGRGTQYF.

The chain has TRBV7-2 and TRBJ2-1, with TRBD2 matching over 8 bases. J gave up 6 bases and V 5 bases, and 18 bases lay outside the gene matches. The V gene's germline CDR1 is SGHTA and CDR2 FQGNSA. The CDR3 covers 18 residues. In nucleotides, the CDR3 is TGTGCCAGCAGCCCCGAAGCCCCCGGGACTAGTCCCAGCAATGAGCAGTTCTTC. This codes for CASSPEAPGTSPSNEQFF.

This clonotype appeared many times. This sequence joins TRBV28 and TRBJ1-5; D is perhaps TRBD1 (5 bases). Trimming left V 5 bases short and J 3 bases short, with 11 bases between. In germline, CDR1 is MDHEN, CDR2 SYDVKM. This CDR3 comprises 14 residues. The CDR3 nucleotides read TGTGCCAGCAGTCGCCGACAGAACAATCAGCCCCAGCATTTT. It specifies CASSRRQNNQPQHF. The complete variable domain, with remaining parts taken from reference TRBV28 and TRBJ1-5, reads DVKVTQSSRYLVKRTGEKVFLECVQDMDHENMFWYRQDPGLGLRLIYFSYDVKMKEKGDIPEGYSVSREKKERFSLILESASTNQTSMYLCASSRRQNNQPQHFGDGTRLSIL.

J is TRBJ2-1 and V is TRBV4-3; D not resolved. CDR3 length: 13 amino acids. The V end was cut by 0 bases, the J end by 7 bases, with 7 bases between. The germline CDR1 and CDR2 sequences are LGHNA and YSLEER. CDR3 bases: TGCGCCAGCAGCCAAGAAAGGGCAAATGAGCAGTTCTTC. This encodes CASSQERANEQFF.

Only a few counts were recorded for this clonotype. The CDR3: CSVEGTLLAGINEQFF. The DNA of the CDR3 is TGCAGCGTTGAAGGGACTCTACTAGCGGGTATCAATGAGCAGTTCTTC. J is TRBJ2-1 and V is TRBV29-1, with 9 bases aligning to TRBD2. Germline trimming cut 1 base from V and 6 bases from J; bases unmatched to any gene: 10. The CDR3 has 16 amino acids. Germline V gene data show CDR1 as SQVTM and CDR2 as ANQGSEA.

The chain joins TRBV3-1 to TRBJ1-1, with D hard to call. V shed 2 bases and J shed 4 bases, with 14 bases lying between them. CDR1 and CDR2 (germline): LGHDT, YNNKEL (reference sequence). The CDR3 runs 15 residues. In nucleotides, the CDR3 is TGTGCCAGCAGCCAATCAACCGAGCCCCGCACTGAAGCTTTCTTT. Encoded protein: CASSQSTEPRTEAFF. Full variable domain (rest looked up from reference TRBV3-1 and TRBJ1-1): DTAVSQTPKYLVTQMGNDKSIKCEQNLGHDTMYWYKQDSKKFLKIMFSYNNKELIINETVPNRFSPKSPDKAHLNLHINSLELGDSAVYFCASSQSTEPRTEAFFGQGTRLTVV.

This clonotype was detected only a few times. CDR3 loop: CASSLALGGARSNQPQHF. CDR3 DNA: TGTGCCAGCAGCTTAGCGCTTGGGGGGGCTCGAAGCAATCAGCCCCAGCATTTT. The chain is built from TRBV7-8 and TRBJ1-5, with D tentatively TRBD1 (6 bases). Germline V lookup: CDR1 SGHVS, CDR2 FQNEAQ. The CDR3 totals 18 residues. V was cut by 0 bases and J by 1 base, with 16 bases left in between.

This clonotype was observed at least ten times. The chain has TRBV14 and TRBJ2-7, with D tentatively TRBD1 (5 bases). Germline-derived CDR1 and CDR2 are SGHDN and FVKESK. Trimming took 3 bases from V and 1 from J, leaving 13 bases between them. This CDR3 has 15 amino acids. In nucleotides, the CDR3 is TGTGCCAGCAGCCATTTCGACAGAGGATCCTACGAGCAGTACTTC. It is translated as CASSHFDRGSYEQYF.

The chain links TRBV30 to TRBJ2-7; tentatively, D is TRBD2 (6 bases). The germline CDR1 and CDR2 sequences are GTSNPN and SVGIG (reference sequence). With 3 bases removed from V and 4 bases from J, the gap between germline ends came to 16 bases. CDR3 size: 14 residues. CDR3 protein: CAWRTGSGLYEQYF. DNA for the CDR3: TGTGCCTGGAGGACGGGTAGCGGACTATACGAGCAGTACTTC.

This clonotype was seen many times. The rearrangement uses TRBV7-2 and TRBJ2-5, with no clear D. The germline V gene encodes CDR1 SGHTA and CDR2 FQGNSA. V lost 3 bases, J lost 2 bases, and 7 bases lay in between. The CDR3 has 13 amino acids. For the CDR3, the DNA is TGTGCCAGCAGCTTGGTCGGGCAAGAGACCCAGTACTTC. Protein sequence: CASSLVGQETQYF. The whole variable domain, filled in from reference TRBV7-2 and TRBJ2-5, reads GAGVSQSPSNKVTEKGKDVELRCDPISGHTALYWYRQSLGQGLEFLIYFQGNSAPDKSGLPSDRFSAERTGGSVSTLTIQRTQQEDSAVYLCASSLVGQETQYFGPGTRLLVL.

This clonotype was seen a single time. The chain has TRBV3-1 and TRBJ1-1; a weak D match, TRBD1 (6 bases). This CDR3 is 16 amino acids long. Trimming removed 6 bases at V and 0 bases at J, with 17 bases between. Germline V gene lookup returns CDR1 LGHDT and CDR2 YNNKEL (reference sequence). Here the CDR3 reads CASSRGGGFMNTEAFF. DNA for the CDR3: TGTGCCAGCAGTCGGGGGGGGGGCTTTATGAACACTGAAGCTTTCTTT.